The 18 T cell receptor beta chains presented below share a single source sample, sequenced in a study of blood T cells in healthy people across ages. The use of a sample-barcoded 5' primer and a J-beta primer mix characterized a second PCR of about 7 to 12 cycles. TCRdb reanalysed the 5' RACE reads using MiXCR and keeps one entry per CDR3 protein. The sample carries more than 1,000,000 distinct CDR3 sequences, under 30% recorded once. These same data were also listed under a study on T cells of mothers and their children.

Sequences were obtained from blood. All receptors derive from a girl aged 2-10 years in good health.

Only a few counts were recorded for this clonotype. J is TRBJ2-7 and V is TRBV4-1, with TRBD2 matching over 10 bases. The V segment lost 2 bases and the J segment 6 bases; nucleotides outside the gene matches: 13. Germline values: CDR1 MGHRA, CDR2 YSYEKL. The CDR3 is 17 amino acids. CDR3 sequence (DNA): TGCGCCAGCAGCCAAAGCCCCCCCGGGACTAGCGTACTCGAGCAGTACTTC. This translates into CASSQSPPGTSVLEQYF.

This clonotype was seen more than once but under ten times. CDR3 nucleotides: TGCAGCGTTGAAGACCCTCTAGCGGGGCGCCGCACAGATACGCAGTATTTT. It specifies CSVEDPLAGRRTDTQYF. The rearrangement joins TRBV29-1 to TRBJ2-3, with 9 nucleotides matching TRBD2. Germline V gene sequence: CDR1 SQVTM, CDR2 ANQGSEA. J lost 1 base, V lost 0 bases, and 8 bases had no gene match. The CDR3 runs 17 residues.

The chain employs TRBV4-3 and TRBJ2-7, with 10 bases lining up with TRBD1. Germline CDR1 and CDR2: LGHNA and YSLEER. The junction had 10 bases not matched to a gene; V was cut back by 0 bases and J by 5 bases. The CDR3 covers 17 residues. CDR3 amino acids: CASSQDYRGQGENEQYF. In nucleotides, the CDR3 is TGCGCCAGCAGCCAAGATTATCGCGGACAGGGGGAAAACGAGCAGTACTTC.

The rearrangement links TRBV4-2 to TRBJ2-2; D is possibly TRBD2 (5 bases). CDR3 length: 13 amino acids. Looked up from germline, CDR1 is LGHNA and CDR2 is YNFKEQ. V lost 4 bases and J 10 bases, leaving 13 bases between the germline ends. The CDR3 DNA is TGTGCCAGCAGCCTCCGAGGGTTGGCGGAGCTGTTTTTT. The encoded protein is CASSLRGLAELFF.

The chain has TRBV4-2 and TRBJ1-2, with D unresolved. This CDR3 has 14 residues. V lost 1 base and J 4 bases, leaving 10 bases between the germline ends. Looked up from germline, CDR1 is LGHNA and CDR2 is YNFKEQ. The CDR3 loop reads CASSQATGSYGYTF. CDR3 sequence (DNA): TGTGCCAGCAGCCAAGCAACTGGGTCCTATGGCTACACCTTC.

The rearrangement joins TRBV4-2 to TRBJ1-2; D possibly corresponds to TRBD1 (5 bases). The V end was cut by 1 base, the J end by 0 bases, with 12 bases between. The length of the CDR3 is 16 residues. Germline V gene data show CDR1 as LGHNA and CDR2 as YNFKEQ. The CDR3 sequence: CASSQGEGPSNYGYTF. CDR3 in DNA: TGTGCCAGCAGCCAAGGGGAGGGGCCTTCTAACTATGGCTACACCTTC.

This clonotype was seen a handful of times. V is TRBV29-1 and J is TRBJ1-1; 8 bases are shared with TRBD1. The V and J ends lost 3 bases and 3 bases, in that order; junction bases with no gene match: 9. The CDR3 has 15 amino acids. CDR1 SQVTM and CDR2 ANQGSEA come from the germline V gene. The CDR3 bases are TGCAGCGTTGAGGGGGCAGGGGGCCGGGACACTGAAGCTTTCTTT. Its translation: CSVEGAGGRDTEAFF.

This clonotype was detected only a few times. For the CDR3, the DNA is TGTGCCAGCAGCCCCTTGCCCAATGAGCAGTTCTTC. This gives the protein CASSPLPNEQFF. The chain links TRBV11-2 to TRBJ2-1; unclear D gene. V was pared by 5 bases and J by 6 bases, with 8 bases between. The CDR3 runs 12 residues. From germline, CDR1 is SGHAT and CDR2 FQNNGV.

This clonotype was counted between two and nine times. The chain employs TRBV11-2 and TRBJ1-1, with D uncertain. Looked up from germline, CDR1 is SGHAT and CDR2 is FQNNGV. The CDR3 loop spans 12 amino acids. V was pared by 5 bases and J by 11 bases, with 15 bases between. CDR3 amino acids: CASSLTYTGAFF. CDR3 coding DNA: TGTGCCAGCAGCCTAACCTACACTGGGGCTTTCTTT.

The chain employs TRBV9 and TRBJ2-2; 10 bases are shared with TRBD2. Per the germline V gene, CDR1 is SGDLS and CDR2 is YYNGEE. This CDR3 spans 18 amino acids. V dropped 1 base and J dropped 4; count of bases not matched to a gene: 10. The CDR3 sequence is CASSVSLAGVGSTGELFF. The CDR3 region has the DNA TGTGCCAGCAGCGTAAGCCTAGCGGGAGTGGGGAGCACCGGGGAGCTGTTTTTT.

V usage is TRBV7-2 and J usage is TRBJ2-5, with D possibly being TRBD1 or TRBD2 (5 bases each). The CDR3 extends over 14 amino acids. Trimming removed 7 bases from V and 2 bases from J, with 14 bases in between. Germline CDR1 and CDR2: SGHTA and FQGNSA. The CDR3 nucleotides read TGTGCCAGCAACTGGGGGACGGCACAAGAGACCCAGTACTTC. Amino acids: CASNWGTAQETQYF. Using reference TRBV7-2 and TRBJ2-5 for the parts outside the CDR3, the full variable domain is GAGVSQSPSNKVTEKGKDVELRCDPISGHTALYWYRQSLGQGLEFLIYFQGNSAPDKSGLPSDRFSAERTGGSVSTLTIQRTQQEDSAVYLCASNWGTAQETQYFGPGTRLLVL.

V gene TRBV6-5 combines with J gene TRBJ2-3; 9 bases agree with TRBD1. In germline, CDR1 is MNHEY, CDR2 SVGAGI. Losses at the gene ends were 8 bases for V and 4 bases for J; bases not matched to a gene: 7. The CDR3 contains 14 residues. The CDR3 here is CASARDREADTQYF. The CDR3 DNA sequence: TGTGCCAGCGCCCGGGACAGGGAGGCAGATACGCAGTATTTT.

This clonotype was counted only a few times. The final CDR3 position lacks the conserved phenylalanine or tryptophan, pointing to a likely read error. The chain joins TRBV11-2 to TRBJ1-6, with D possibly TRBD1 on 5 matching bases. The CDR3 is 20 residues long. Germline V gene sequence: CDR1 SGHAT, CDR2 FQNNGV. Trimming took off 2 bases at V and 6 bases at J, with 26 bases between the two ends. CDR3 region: CASSLWGVAAGSSSNSPLHL. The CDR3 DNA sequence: TGTGCCAGCAGCTTATGGGGGGTAGCGGCAGGCAGCAGTAGTAATTCACCCCTCCACCTT.

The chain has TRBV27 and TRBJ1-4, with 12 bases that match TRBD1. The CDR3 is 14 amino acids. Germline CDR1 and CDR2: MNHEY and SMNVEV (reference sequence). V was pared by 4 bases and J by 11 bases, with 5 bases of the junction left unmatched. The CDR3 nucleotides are TGTGCCAGCAGTTCCGAGGGACAGGGGGCGAAACTGTTTTTT. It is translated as CASSSEGQGAKLFF.

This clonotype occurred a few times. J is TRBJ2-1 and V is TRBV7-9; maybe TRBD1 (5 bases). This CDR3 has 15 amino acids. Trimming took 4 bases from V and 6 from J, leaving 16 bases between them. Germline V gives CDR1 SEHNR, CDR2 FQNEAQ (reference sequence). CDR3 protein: CASSSLRGQLNEQFF. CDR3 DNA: TGTGCCAGCAGCTCATTAAGGGGCCAGCTCAATGAGCAGTTCTTC. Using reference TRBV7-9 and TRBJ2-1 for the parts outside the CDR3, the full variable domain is DTGVSQNPRHKITKRGQNVTFRCDPISEHNRLYWYRQTLGQGPEFLTYFQNEAQLEKSRLLSDRFSAERPKGSFSTLEIQRTEQGDSAMYLCASSSLRGQLNEQFFGPGTRLTVL.

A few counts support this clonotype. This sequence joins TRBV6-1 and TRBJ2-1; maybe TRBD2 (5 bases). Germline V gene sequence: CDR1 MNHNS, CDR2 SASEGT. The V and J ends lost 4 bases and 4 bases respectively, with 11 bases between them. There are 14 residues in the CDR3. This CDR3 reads CASSVFPGYNEQFF. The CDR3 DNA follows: TGTGCCAGCAGTGTATTTCCGGGGTACAATGAGCAGTTCTTC.

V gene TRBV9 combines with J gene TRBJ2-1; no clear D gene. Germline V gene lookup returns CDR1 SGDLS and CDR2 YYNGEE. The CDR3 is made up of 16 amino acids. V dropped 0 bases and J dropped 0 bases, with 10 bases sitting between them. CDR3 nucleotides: TGTGCCAGCAGCGTAGTGGGCACAAGCTCCTACAATGAGCAGTTCTTC. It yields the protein CASSVVGTSSYNEQFF.

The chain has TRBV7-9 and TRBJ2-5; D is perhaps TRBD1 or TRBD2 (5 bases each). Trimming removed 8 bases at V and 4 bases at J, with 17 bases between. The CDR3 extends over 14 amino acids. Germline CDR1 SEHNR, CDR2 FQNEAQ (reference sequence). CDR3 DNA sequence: TGTGCCAGCTCCGGGGCCCAGTGGATAGAGACCCAGTACTTC. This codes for CASSGAQWIETQYF. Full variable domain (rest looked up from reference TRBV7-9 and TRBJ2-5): DTGVSQNPRHKITKRGQNVTFRCDPISEHNRLYWYRQTLGQGPEFLTYFQNEAQLEKSRLLSDRFSAERPKGSFSTLEIQRTEQGDSAMYLCASSGAQWIETQYFGPGTRLLVL.